These 11 T cell receptor beta chains were all obtained from the same sample, sequenced in a study of CD8 T cells in cerebrospinal fluid in Alzheimer's disease. TCRdb re-called the 10x single-cell sequencing reads, yielding one record per CDR3 amino acid sequence without DNA. The sample data list around 1,700 distinct CDR3 sequences. Sequencing input: cerebrospinal fluid. These receptors were taken from a human donor with mild cognitive impairment.

This clonotype is deemed medium-sized by its frequency. V and J are TRBV7-7 and TRBJ2-5; TCRdb reports TRBD1, a call that lacks DNA to check it against. The CDR3 length is 15 residues. The germline V gene has CDR1 SSHAT and CDR2 FNYEAQ (reference sequence). The CDR3 sequence: CASSLSGMGPETQYF.

By frequency, this clonotype registers large. The chain employs TRBV7-2 and TRBJ2-5; TCRdb selects TRBD2, and the lack of DNA leaves this call unchecked. Germline V gives CDR1 SGHTA, CDR2 FQGNSA. The CDR3 loop spans 14 amino acids. The CDR3 loop is CASSLGGPQETQYF.

The CDR3: CASNHIRANQPQHF. V is TRBV19 and J is TRBJ1-5; lacking DNA, the TRBD1 call made by TCRdb goes unchecked. Germline V gives CDR1 LNHDA, CDR2 SQIVND (reference sequence). The CDR3 extends over 14 amino acids.

This clonotype shows up as medium-sized by frequency. This CDR3 is CASSVATEGGRAYNEQFF. The genes are TRBV9 and TRBJ2-1; TCRdb's D call of TRBD1 is untestable without DNA. Germline CDR1 reads SGDLS; CDR2 reads YYNGEE. The CDR3 contains 18 residues.

By frequency, this clonotype is large (0.1 to 1%). The V and J genes are TRBV4-2 and TRBJ1-2; the D gene TCRdb calls, TRBD1, cannot be checked with no DNA. The CDR3 spans 16 residues. The germline CDR1 and CDR2 sequences are LGHNA and YNFKEQ. The CDR3 loop reads CASSQDLEGVSYGYTF.

Considering frequency, this clonotype is medium-sized (0.01 to 0.1%). The V and J genes are TRBV2 and TRBJ2-4; the D call from TCRdb, TRBD2, cannot be confirmed without DNA. Germline V gene sequence: CDR1 SNHLY, CDR2 FYNNEI. This CDR3 spans 15 amino acids. CDR3 amino acids: CASSDERVTEDIQYF.

This clonotype registers large by frequency. This chain links TRBV7-8 with TRBJ1-5; absent DNA, TCRdb's TRBD1 call cannot be checked. The CDR3 is made up of 15 amino acids. The germline CDR1 and CDR2 sequences are SGHVS and FQNEAQ. CDR3 loop: CASSFFTGVNQPQHF.

In terms of frequency, this clonotype is large. The chain carries TRBV6-6 and TRBJ2-7. Germline-derived CDR1 and CDR2 are MNHNY and SVGAGI (reference sequence). This CDR3 region has 13 residues. This CDR3 is CASSYSTGYEQYF.

This clonotype is labeled medium-sized based on frequency. The chain uses TRBV18 and TRBJ2-1. CDR1 KGHSH and CDR2 LQKENI come from the germline V gene. CDR3 length: 15 residues. CDR3 in amino acids: CASSPLRTSNNEQFF.

Measured by frequency, this clonotype is large. CDR3 region: CASARVRTGTGYQETQYF. This chain connects TRBV5-1 to TRBJ2-5; the TRBD1 assignment by TCRdb is unverifiable without DNA. The CDR3 totals 18 residues. In germline, CDR1 is SGHRS, CDR2 YFSETQ.

Its frequency marks this clonotype as medium-sized. This chain uses TRBV4-2 with TRBJ2-5; TCRdb's D call, TRBD2, is unchecked because there is no DNA. This CDR3 spans 16 amino acids. Germline V CDR1 and CDR2: LGHNA, YNFKEQ. The chain's CDR3 is CASSPRRAGVGETQYF.